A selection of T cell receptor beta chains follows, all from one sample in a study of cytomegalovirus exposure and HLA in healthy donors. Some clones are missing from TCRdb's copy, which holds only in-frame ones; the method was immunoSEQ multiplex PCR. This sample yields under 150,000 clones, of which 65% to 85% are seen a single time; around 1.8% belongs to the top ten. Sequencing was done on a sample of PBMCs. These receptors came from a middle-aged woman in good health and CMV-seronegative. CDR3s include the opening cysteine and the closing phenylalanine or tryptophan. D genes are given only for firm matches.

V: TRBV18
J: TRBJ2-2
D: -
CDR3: CASSLLQGTGELFF
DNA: TGTGCCAGCTCTCTCCTCCAGGGTACCGGGGAGCTGTTTTTT

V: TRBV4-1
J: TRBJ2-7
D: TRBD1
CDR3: CASSQDGTGGAAYEQYF
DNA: TGCGCCAGCAGCCAAGATGGGACAGGGGGCGCAGCCTACGAGCAGTACTTC

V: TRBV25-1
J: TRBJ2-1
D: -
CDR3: CASRRDEQFF
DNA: TGTGCCAGCAGGAGGGATGAGCAGTTCTTC

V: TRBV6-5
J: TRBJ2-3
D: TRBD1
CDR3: CASSHRDRSTDTQYF
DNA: TGTGCCAGCAGCCACCGGGACAGAAGCACAGATACGCAGTATTTT

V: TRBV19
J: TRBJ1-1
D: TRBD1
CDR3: CASGRGRETEAFF
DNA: TGTGCCAGCGGCAGGGGGCGAGAAACTGAAGCTTTCTTT

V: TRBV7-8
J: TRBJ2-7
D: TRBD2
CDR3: CASSPNPRGGSNEQYF
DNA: TGTGCCAGCAGCCCTAACCCTCGGGGAGGGAGCAACGAGCAGTACTTC

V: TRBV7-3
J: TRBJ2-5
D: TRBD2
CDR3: CASSLLAGAVQETQYF
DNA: TGTGCCAGCAGCCTCCTAGCGGGGGCCGTACAAGAGACCCAGTACTTC

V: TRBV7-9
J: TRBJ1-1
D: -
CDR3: CASSAQGAGGTEAFF
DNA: TGTGCCAGCAGCGCGCAGGGTGCGGGGGGCACTGAAGCTTTCTTT

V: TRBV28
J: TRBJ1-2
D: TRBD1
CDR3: CASSLDRGRLRYGYTF
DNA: TGTGCCAGCAGTTTAGACAGGGGGCGCTTACGCTATGGCTACACCTTC

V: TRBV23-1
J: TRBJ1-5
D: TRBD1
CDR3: CARPQGEEYQPQHF
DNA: TGCGCCAGACCGCAGGGGGAGGAATACCAGCCCCAGCATTTT

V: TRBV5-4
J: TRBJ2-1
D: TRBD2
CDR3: CASSLHLGEGSYNEQFF
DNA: TGTGCCAGCAGCTTACATTTGGGGGAGGGGTCCTACAATGAGCAGTTCTTC